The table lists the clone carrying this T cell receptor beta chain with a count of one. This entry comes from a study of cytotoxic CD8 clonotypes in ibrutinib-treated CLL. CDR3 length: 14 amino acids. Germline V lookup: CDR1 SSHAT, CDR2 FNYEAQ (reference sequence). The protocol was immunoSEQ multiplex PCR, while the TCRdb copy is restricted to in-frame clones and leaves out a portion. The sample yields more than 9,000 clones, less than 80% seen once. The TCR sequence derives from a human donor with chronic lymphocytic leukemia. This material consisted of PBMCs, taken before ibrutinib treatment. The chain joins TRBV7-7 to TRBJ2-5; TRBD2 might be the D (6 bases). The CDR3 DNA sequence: TGTGCTAGCTCTGGCGGACTACCGACCGAGACCCAGTACTTC. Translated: CASSGGLPTETQYF.